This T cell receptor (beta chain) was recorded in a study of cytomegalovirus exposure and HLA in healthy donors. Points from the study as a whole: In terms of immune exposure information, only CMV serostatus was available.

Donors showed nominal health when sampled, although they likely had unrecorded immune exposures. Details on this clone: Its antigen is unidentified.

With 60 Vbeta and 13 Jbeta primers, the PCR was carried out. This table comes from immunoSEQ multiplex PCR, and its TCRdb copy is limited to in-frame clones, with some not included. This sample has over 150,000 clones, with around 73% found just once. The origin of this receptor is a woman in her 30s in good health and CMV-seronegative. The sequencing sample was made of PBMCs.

The CDR3 DNA follows: TGTGCCAGCGGGTCTCTAGGTATATATGGCTACACCTTC. Its translation is CASGSLGIYGYTF. The chain joins TRBV7-3 to TRBJ1-2; D is unclear. This CDR3 region has 13 residues. CDR1 is SGHTA, CDR2 FQGTGA, per germline. Between the trimmed V and J ends, which lost 8 bases and 5 bases, there was a span of 15 bases.